The next 2 T cell receptor beta chains were all read from a single sample in a study of blood T cells in healthy people across ages (dated by TCRdb to about 2015). Libraries came from 5' RACE. Sequencer: Illumina HiSeq 2500. A second PCR of about 6 to 11 cycles was performed with a sample-barcoded 5' primer and a J-beta primer mix. The public sequencing data were trimmed at Q25 with fastp and processed into clonotypes with MiXCR by TCRdb, which kept only in-frame beta chains. Each CDR3 protein appears once, grouped with its most common genes and DNA. The sample table contains about 1.4 million distinct CDR3 sequences; only one count was recorded for 55% to 75% of them. Jointly, the top ten make up about 6.3% of the sample. Sequencing was done on a sample of blood. Receptors were obtained from a man aged 18 to 30 in good health.

The chain recombines TRBV5-1 with TRBJ2-2; possible D gene TRBD2, 5 bases. Germline CDR1 reads SGHRS; CDR2 reads YFSETQ. V lost 4 bases and J lost 0, with 13 bases in between. The CDR3 extends over 16 amino acids. CDR3 nucleotides: TGCGCCAGCAGCGGTGGACTGGCTACGAACACCGGGGAGCTGTTTTTT. This sequence encodes CASSGGLATNTGELFF.

The chain uses TRBV9 and TRBJ2-3; TRBD2 aligns across 13 bases. CDR1 and CDR2 from the germline V gene are SGDLS and YYNGEE. V dropped 5 bases and J dropped 10; count of bases not matched to a gene: 7. The CDR3 contains 14 residues. The CDR3 reads CASSPGTSGEAQYF. The CDR3 DNA is TGTGCCAGCAGTCCAGGGACTAGCGGGGAGGCGCAGTATTTT.